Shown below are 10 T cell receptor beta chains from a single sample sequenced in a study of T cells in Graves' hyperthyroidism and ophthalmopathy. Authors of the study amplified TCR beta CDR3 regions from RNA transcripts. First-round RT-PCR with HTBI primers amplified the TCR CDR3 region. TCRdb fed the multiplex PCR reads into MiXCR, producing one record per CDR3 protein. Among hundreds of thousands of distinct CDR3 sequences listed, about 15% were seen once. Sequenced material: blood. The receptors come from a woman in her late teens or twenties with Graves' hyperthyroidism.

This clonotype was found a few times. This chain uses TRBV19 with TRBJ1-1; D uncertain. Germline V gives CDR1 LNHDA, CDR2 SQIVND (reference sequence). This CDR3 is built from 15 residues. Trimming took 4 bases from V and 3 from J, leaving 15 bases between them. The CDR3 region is CASSTVAYRYTEAFF. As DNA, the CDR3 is TGTGCCAGTAGTACCGTGGCCTATAGATACACTGAAGCTTTCTTT.

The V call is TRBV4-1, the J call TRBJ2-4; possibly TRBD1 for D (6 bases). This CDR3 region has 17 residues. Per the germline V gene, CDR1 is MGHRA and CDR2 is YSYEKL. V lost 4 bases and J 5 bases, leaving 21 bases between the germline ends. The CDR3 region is CASSRRSLQGLENIQYF. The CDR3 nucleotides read TGCGCCAGCAGCCGCCGAAGCTTACAGGGTTTGGAAAACATTCAGTACTTC.

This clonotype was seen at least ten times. CDR3 residues: CASSYTGTIEKLFF. The CDR3 DNA sequence: TGTGCCAGCAGTTACACCGGGACCATCGAAAAACTGTTTTTT. The chain is built from TRBV6-5 and TRBJ1-4, with a weak D call TRBD1 (5 bases). CDR1 is MNHEY, CDR2 SVGAGI, per germline. Between the trimmed V and J ends, which lost 2 bases and 8 bases, there was a span of 12 bases. The CDR3 contains 14 residues.

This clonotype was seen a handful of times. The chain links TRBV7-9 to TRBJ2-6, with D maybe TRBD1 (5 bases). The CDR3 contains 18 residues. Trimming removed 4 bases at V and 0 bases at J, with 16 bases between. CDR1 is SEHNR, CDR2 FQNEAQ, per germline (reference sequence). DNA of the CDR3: TGTGCCAGCAGCTCCCTGGGGCCACTAAGCTCTGGGGCCAACGTCCTGACTTTC. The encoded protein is CASSSLGPLSSGANVLTF.

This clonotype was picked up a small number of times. The CDR3 reads CATSEGGKSSGANVLTF. CDR3 DNA: TGTGCCACCAGTGAGGGGGGAAAGAGCTCTGGGGCCAACGTCCTGACTTTC. V and J are TRBV24-1 and TRBJ2-6, with a weak D call TRBD2 (6 bases). The V gene lost 4 bases and the J gene lost 0 bases, with 12 bases spanning the gap. This CDR3 has 17 amino acids. Germline CDR1 and CDR2: KGHDR and SFDVKD.

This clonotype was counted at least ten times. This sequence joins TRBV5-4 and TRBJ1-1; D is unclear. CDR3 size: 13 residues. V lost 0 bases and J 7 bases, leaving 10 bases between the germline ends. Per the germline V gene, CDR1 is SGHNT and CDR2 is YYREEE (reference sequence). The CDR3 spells CASSLASTIEAFF. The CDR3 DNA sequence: TGTGCCAGCAGCTTGGCCAGCACGATTGAAGCTTTCTTT.

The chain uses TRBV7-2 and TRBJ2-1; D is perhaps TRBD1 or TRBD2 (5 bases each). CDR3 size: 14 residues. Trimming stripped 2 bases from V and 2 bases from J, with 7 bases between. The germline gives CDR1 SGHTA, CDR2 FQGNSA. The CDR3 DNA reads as TGTGCCAGCAGCTTACGGGACGCCTACAATGAGCAGTTCTTC. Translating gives CASSLRDAYNEQFF.

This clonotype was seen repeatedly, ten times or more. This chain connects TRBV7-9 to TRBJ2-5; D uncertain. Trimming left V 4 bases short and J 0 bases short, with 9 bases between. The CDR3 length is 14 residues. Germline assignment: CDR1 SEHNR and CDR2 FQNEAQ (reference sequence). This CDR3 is CASSSDDDQETQYF. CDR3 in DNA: TGTGCCAGCAGCTCAGACGACGACCAAGAGACCCAGTACTTC.

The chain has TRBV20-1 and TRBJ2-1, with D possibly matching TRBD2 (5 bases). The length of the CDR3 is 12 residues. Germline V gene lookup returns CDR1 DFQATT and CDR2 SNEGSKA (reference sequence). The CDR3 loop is CSGSPRGNEQFF. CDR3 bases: TGCAGCGGCAGTCCCCGGGGCAATGAGCAGTTCTTC.

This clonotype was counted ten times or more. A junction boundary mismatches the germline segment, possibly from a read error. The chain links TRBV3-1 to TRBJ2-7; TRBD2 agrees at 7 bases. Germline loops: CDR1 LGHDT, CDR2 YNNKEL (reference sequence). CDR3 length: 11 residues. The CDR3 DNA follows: TGCTTGACTAGCCGGAACTACGAGCAGTACTTC. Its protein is CLTSRNYEQYF.